A single sample gave rise to the 17 T cell receptor beta chains below, sequenced in a study of blood T cell repertoires in COVID-19. The repertoire was sequenced with immunoSEQ multiplex PCR; TCRdb's copy has only in-frame clones and lacks some. Of around 200,000 clones listed, roughly 86% are singletons. Sequenced input: peripheral blood. Receptor source: a man in his forties with active or convalescent COVID-19.

The CDR3 DNA sequence: TGTGCCAGCAGTAGCGGCTATGGCTACACCTTC. Protein product: CASSSGYGYTF. The chain combines TRBV6-4 with TRBJ1-2; D ambiguous. The V end lost 5 bases, the J end lost 4 bases, and 5 bases lay between the germline ends. Germline V CDR1 and CDR2: MRHNA, SNTAGT. This CDR3 region has 11 residues.

The V gene is TRBV3-1 (or the pseudogene TRBV3-2), the J gene TRBJ2-1; 8 bases match TRBD2. The V gene end was trimmed by 5 bases and the J gene end by 7 bases; junction bases not matched to a gene: 16. Germline V gene data show CDR1 as LGHDT and CDR2 as YNNKEL (reference sequence). This CDR3 is built from 17 residues. CDR3 protein: CASSGPSSRGAGNEQFF. As DNA, the CDR3 is TGTGCCAGCAGCGGACCCTCCTCGCGGGGGGCCGGGAATGAGCAGTTCTTC.

This chain connects TRBV5-5 to TRBJ1-2, with 11 bases lining up with TRBD1. Germline CDR1 is SGHKS and CDR2 is YYEKEE (reference sequence). The CDR3 runs to 17 residues. Trimming took 7 bases from V and 0 from J; bases not matched to a gene: 11. Here the CDR3 DNA reads TGTGCCAGCTTTCCTGGACAGGGGGCGTCGACTAACTATGGCTACACCTTC. Translating gives CASFPGQGASTNYGYTF.

This chain joins TRBV28 and TRBJ2-6, with 7 bases fitting TRBD2. The CDR3 contains 18 residues. Germline V gives CDR1 MDHEN, CDR2 SYDVKM. V shed 6 bases, J shed 2 bases, and the junction held 13 bases outside the gene matches. The CDR3 region has the DNA TGTGCCAGCAGCACCGAGGGGCGGGGAGGGGCTGGGGCCAACGTCCTGACTTTC. Translating gives CASSTEGRGGAGANVLTF.

V is TRBV29-1 and J is TRBJ2-2, with D possibly TRBD2 on 5 matching bases. This CDR3 has 12 amino acids. V gave up 1 base and J gave up 8 bases, with 8 bases separating them. Germline V CDR1 and CDR2: SQVTM, ANQGSEA. Written as DNA, the CDR3 is TGCAGCGTTGAAGGGGAGAAGGGGGAGCTGTTTTTT. Translated: CSVEGEKGELFF.

This chain uses TRBV7-2 with TRBJ2-1, with D tentatively TRBD1 (5 bases). Germline lookup yields CDR1 SGHTA and CDR2 FQGNSA. The CDR3 consists of 16 residues. V shed 3 bases and J shed 8 bases, with 20 bases lying between them. CDR3 amino acids: CASSLWAREGVDEQFF. Here the CDR3 DNA reads TGTGCCAGCAGCTTGTGGGCCAGGGAAGGTGTGGATGAGCAGTTCTTC.

This clone was detected only once. The rearrangement joins TRBV7-9 to TRBJ2-3; 7 nucleotides line up with TRBD2. Germline V gene sequence: CDR1 SEHNR, CDR2 FQNEAQ (reference sequence). This CDR3 is built from 13 residues. V shed 8 bases and J 1 base; nucleotides not matched to a gene: 3. The CDR3 reads CASYGRGTDTQYF. CDR3 DNA: TGTGCCAGCTATGGGAGGGGCACAGATACGCAGTATTTT. Looking up the rest from reference TRBV7-9 and TRBJ2-3 gives the full variable domain: DTGVSQNPRHKITKRGQNVTFRCDPISEHNRLYWYRQTLGQGPEFLTYFQNEAQLEKSRLLSDRFSAERPKGSFSTLEIQRTEQGDSAMYLCASYGRGTDTQYFGPGTRLTVL.

V usage is TRBV3-1 (or the pseudogene TRBV3-2) and J usage is TRBJ2-1; 10 bases map to TRBD1. J gave up 15 bases and V 1 base, and 6 bases lay outside the gene matches. Germline-derived CDR1 and CDR2 are LGHDT and YNNKEL (reference sequence). The CDR3 is 13 amino acids. The DNA for the CDR3 is TGTGCCAGCAGCCAAGTTCTGACAGGGGGCCTGTTCTTC. Amino acid sequence: CASSQVLTGGLFF.

V gene TRBV11-2 combines with J gene TRBJ2-5; 12 bases are shared with TRBD2. This CDR3 region has 16 residues. Per germline, CDR1 SGHAT and CDR2 FQNNGV. The V gene end was trimmed by 5 bases and the J gene end by 5 bases; junction bases not matched to a gene: 9. CDR3 nucleotides: TGTGCCAGCAGCAGCTTTCTAGCGGGGGGGAGGGAGACCCAGTACTTC. It encodes CASSSFLAGGRETQYF.

The DNA for the CDR3 is TGTGCCAGGGATTATTTAGGACAGGGTCCCTACGAGCAGTACTTC. Translation: CARDYLGQGPYEQYF. The rearrangement links TRBV27 to TRBJ2-7; 8 bases match TRBD1. After removal of 9 bases from V and 2 bases from J, the junction contained 12 bases not matched to a gene. Per the germline V gene, CDR1 is MNHEY and CDR2 is SMNVEV (reference sequence). This CDR3 region has 15 residues.

This sequence joins TRBV11-2 and TRBJ1-1; D uncertain. V shed 3 bases and J shed 1 base, with 3 bases lying between them. The CDR3 runs to 12 residues. Germline V gene lookup returns CDR1 SGHAT and CDR2 FQNNGV. Here the CDR3 reads CASSFQNTEAFF. CDR3 DNA: TGTGCCAGCAGCTTTCAGAACACTGAAGCTTTCTTT. Looking up the rest from reference TRBV11-2 and TRBJ1-1 gives the full variable domain: EAGVAQSPRYKIIEKRQSVAFWCNPISGHATLYWYQQILGQGPKLLIQFQNNGVVDDSQLPKDRFSAERLKGVDSTLKIQPAKLEDSAVYLCASSFQNTEAFFGQGTRLTVV.

V usage is TRBV3-1 (or the pseudogene TRBV3-2) and J usage is TRBJ2-7; the match to TRBD2 covers 15 bases. Germline V CDR1 and CDR2: LGHDT, YNNKEL (reference sequence). CDR3 length: 17 residues. Trimming cost V 3 bases and J 0 bases; bases outside gene matches: 3. CDR3 protein: CASSQGLAGGPSYEQYF. The CDR3 DNA sequence: TGTGCCAGCAGCCAGGGACTAGCGGGGGGTCCCTCCTACGAGCAGTACTTC.

CDR3 coding DNA: TGTGCCAGCAGTTTATGGGGGACTAGCGGGTCCAATGAGCAGTTCTTC. Amino acids: CASSLWGTSGSNEQFF. The rearrangement uses TRBV28 and TRBJ2-1; 12 nucleotides match TRBD2. The V gene's germline CDR1 is MDHEN and CDR2 SYDVKM. This CDR3 region has 16 residues. The J segment lost 6 bases and the V segment lost 0 bases, leaving 3 bases of the junction unmatched.

The V call is TRBV7-2, the J call TRBJ2-1; D ambiguous. V was cut by 0 bases and J by 4 bases, with 4 bases left in between. CDR3 size: 13 residues. Germline values: CDR1 SGHTA, CDR2 FQGNSA. The DNA for the CDR3 is TGTGCCAGCAGCTTAGCGCGTTACAATGAGCAGTTCTTC. Translation gives CASSLARYNEQFF. The full variable domain, with the rest looked up from reference TRBV7-2 and TRBJ2-1, is GAGVSQSPSNKVTEKGKDVELRCDPISGHTALYWYRQSLGQGLEFLIYFQGNSAPDKSGLPSDRFSAERTGGSVSTLTIQRTQQEDSAVYLCASSLARYNEQFFGPGTRLTVL.

The rearrangement links TRBV18 to TRBJ2-7; 8 bases fit TRBD2. The CDR3 length is 16 residues. Germline V gene data show CDR1 as KGHSH and CDR2 as LQKENI. After removal of 3 bases from V and 2 bases from J, the junction contained 9 bases not matched to a gene. The CDR3 spells CASSPIGSGGTYEQYF. The CDR3, as DNA: TGTGCCAGCTCACCCATCGGATCGGGGGGGACCTACGAGCAGTACTTC.

The CDR3 DNA sequence: TGCGCCAGCACTTGGGACACGAACACTGAAGCTTTCTTT. Translating gives CASTWDTNTEAFF. The J gene is TRBJ1-1, the V gene TRBV5-1; perhaps TRBD1 as D (6 bases). There are 13 residues in the CDR3. V was pared by 6 bases and J by 1 base, with 10 bases between. Germline V gene lookup returns CDR1 SGHRS and CDR2 YFSETQ.

The rearrangement joins TRBV30 to TRBJ1-1, with no clear D. V was trimmed by 0 bases and J by 0 bases, leaving 14 bases between them. This CDR3 is built from 16 residues. Germline CDR1 and CDR2: GTSNPN and SVGIG (reference sequence). CDR3 amino acids: CAWSVIQVVMNTEAFF. In DNA, the CDR3 is TGTGCCTGGAGTGTAATCCAGGTCGTAATGAACACTGAAGCTTTCTTT.